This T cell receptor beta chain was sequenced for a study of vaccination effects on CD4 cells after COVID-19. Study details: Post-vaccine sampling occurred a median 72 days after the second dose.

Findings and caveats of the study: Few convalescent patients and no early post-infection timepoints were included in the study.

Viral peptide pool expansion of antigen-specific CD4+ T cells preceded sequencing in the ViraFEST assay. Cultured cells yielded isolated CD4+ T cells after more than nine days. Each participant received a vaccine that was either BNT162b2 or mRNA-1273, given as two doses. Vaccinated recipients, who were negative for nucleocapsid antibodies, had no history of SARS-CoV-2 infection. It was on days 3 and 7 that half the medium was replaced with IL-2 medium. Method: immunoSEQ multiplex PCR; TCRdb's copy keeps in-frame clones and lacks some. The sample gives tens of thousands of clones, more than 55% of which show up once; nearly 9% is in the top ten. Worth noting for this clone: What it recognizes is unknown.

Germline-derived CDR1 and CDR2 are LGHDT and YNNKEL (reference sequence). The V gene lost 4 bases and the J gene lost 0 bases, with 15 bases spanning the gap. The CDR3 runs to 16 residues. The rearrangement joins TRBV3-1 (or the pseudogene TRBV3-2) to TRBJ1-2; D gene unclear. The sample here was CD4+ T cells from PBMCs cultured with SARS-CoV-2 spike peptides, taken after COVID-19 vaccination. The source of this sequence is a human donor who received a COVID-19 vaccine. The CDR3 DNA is TGTGCCAGCAGCCCCGTCGAAGGAGAAGCTAACTATGGCTACACCTTC. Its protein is CASSPVEGEANYGYTF.